This T cell receptor (beta chain) was obtained from a study of blood T cell repertoires in COVID-19. On the study more broadly: PBMCs, B-cell-depleted T cells, or T cells were the source of the cDNA or gDNA that made up the material.

Recovered Cohort 3 donors showed two negative PCRs, clearance, or symptom resolution. The CDR3 contains 12 residues. Per germline, CDR1 LGHNT and CDR2 FRNRAP. V was cut by 5 bases and J by 4 bases, with 8 bases left in between. Original processing methods: By means of reference gene primer amplification, nucleated cell counts were estimated. Here immunoSEQ multiplex PCR was the method, and the copy in TCRdb shows in-frame clones only, minus some. The DNA gave D and trimming, while V, J and clone size come from that table. The repertoire holds about 130,000 clones, with about 86% as singletons. The chain recombines TRBV12-5 with TRBJ1-1; D uncertain. Material for sequencing was PBMCs or T cells enriched from blood (not recorded which). The TCR originated in a woman between 45 and 60 years old who had recovered from COVID-19. In DNA form, the CDR3 reads TGTGCTAGTGGTCCCGAGGGCACTGAAGCTTTCTTT. Protein sequence: CASGPEGTEAFF.